Here is one T cell receptor beta chain with its context. Its antigen is unidentified. These data originate in a study of shared clonotypes between healthy human individuals. Study-wide results and caveats: Limited genetic and exposure-history diversity came from having few donors.

Libraries were prepared by immunoSEQ multiplex PCR; TCRdb keeps only in-frame clonotypes and omits some of them. Altogether around 2.3 million clones are present, approximately 95% being singletons, with the ten largest covering over 0.1%. This CDR3 region has 15 residues. Trimming at V came to 5 bases and at J to 3 bases, leaving 8 bases not matched to a gene. The germline gives CDR1 MNHNY, CDR2 SVGAGI (reference sequence). The chain has TRBV6-6 and TRBJ2-7; the match to TRBD1 covers 9 bases. This TCR derives from a young man in good health. Input material: naive CD4+ T cells sorted from blood. Indicated subset: CD45RA+ positively selected. The CDR3 DNA follows: TGTGCCAGCAGTAGGACAGGGGACCCACTCTACGAGCAGTACTTC. Translating it yields CASSRTGDPLYEQYF.